This T cell receptor (beta chain) was recorded in a study of identifying expanded T cells in peripheral blood. Sequencing used immunoSEQ multiplex PCR; TCRdb keeps in-frame clones, though not all of them. The table has under 130,000 clones, roughly 91% seen once. Notes on the study in general: About 1.2 clones differed between technical replicates, versus about 16 and 19 over time. Variance in clone template counts between approximately 2-week samples significantly increased with total template count across all healthy donors.

Collection occurred without any documented infections or immune events in donors. The CDR3 sequence is 15 residues long. The germline V gene has CDR1 MGHRA and CDR2 YSYEKL. V lost 8 bases and J 3 bases, leaving 18 bases between the germline ends. With regard to this clone: Its antigen is not identified.

The source material was blood. The clonotype was recovered from a person between 18 and 75 years old in good health. The chain combines TRBV4-1 with TRBJ2-3, with D unclear. DNA for the CDR3: TGCGCCAGCGCCAGCCAAGGGTCGTCAACAGATACGCAGTATTTT. It translates to CASASQGSSTDTQYF.